What follows are 21 T cell receptor beta chains derived from one specimen sequenced in a study of CD8 T cells in Susac syndrome. The RNA input was roughly 0.45 to 1 ug, and it was reverse transcribed with random hexamers. TCRdb passed the immunoSEQ multiplex PCR reads through MiXCR, listing each CDR3 protein once. This sample has 190,000 or so distinct CDR3 sequences, with around 95% found just once. Input material: CD4+ T cells from PBMCs. The source of these receptors is a human donor with multiple sclerosis.

CDR3: CSASGTTLGSSEQYF. Here the CDR3 DNA reads TGCAGTGCTAGTGGGACCACGTTGGGGTCGTCCGAGCAGTACTTC. The chain recombines TRBV20-1 with TRBJ2-7, with D perhaps being TRBD1 or TRBD2 (5 bases each). Per germline, CDR1 DFQATT and CDR2 SNEGSKA (reference sequence). This CDR3 is built from 15 residues. With 3 bases removed from V and 6 bases from J, the gap between germline ends came to 21 bases.

V is TRBV20-1 and J is TRBJ2-5; D is ambiguous. The germline V gene encodes CDR1 DFQATT and CDR2 SNEGSKA (reference sequence). The CDR3 is 12 residues long. V lost 6 bases to trimming and J lost 3 bases, with 11 bases between them. CDR3 in amino acids: CSASSWEETQYF. The CDR3 region has the DNA TGCAGTGCCTCCAGTTGGGAAGAGACCCAGTACTTC.

The chain couples TRBV3-1 to TRBJ2-1; D is uncertain. Germline-derived CDR1 and CDR2 are LGHDT and YNNKEL (reference sequence). Trimming pared 5 bases from V and 15 bases from J, leaving 17 bases between. The CDR3 consists of 12 residues. CDR3 in DNA: TGTGCCAGCAGCAACCCTTCTGATGGTCCGTTCTTC. This translates into CASSNPSDGPFF.

The chain employs TRBV3-1 and TRBJ1-6; weak D call: TRBD1 (5 bases). Trimming left V 1 base short and J 7 bases short, with 8 bases between. Germline V gene sequence: CDR1 LGHDT, CDR2 YNNKEL (reference sequence). This CDR3 contains 14 residues. The CDR3 DNA reads TGTGCCAGCAGCCAAGTGGGGGGGAATTCACCCCTCCACTTT. This translates into CASSQVGGNSPLHF.

This chain connects TRBV11-1 to TRBJ2-4, with TRBD1 identical over 7 bases. The CDR3 is 14 residues long. Looked up from germline, CDR1 is SGHAT and CDR2 is FQDESV (reference sequence). Trimming at V came to 5 bases and at J to 8 bases, leaving 9 bases not matched to a gene. CDR3 DNA sequence: TGTGCCAGCAGCCCCGGGACAGTGCCGGACATTCAGTACTTC. Its protein product is CASSPGTVPDIQYF. Together with reference TRBV11-1 and TRBJ2-4, the CDR3 gives the full variable domain: EAEVAQSPRYKITEKSQAVAFWCDPISGHATLYWYRQILGQGPELLVQFQDESVVDDSQLPKDRFSAERLKGVDSTLKIQPAELGDSAMYLCASSPGTVPDIQYFGAGTRLSVL.

The V and J genes are TRBV5-1 and TRBJ2-7, with 10 bases lining up with TRBD1. The CDR3 totals 15 residues. V trimming: 1 base; J trimming: 2 bases; junction bases outside the gene matches: 3. Germline loops: CDR1 SGHRS, CDR2 YFSETQ. CDR3 nucleotide sequence: TGCGCCAGCAGCTTGTCGGGACAGGGGACCTACGAGCAGTACTTC. Protein product: CASSLSGQGTYEQYF. The entire variable domain, with the rest obtained from reference TRBV5-1 and TRBJ2-7, is as follows: KAGVTQTPRYLIKTRGQQVTLSCSPISGHRSVSWYQQTPGQGLQFLFEYFSETQRNKGNFPGRFSGRQFSNSRSEMNVSTLELGDSALYLCASSLSGQGTYEQYFGPGTRLTVT.

The chain has TRBV5-1 and TRBJ2-3; 9 bases map to TRBD2. Per germline, CDR1 SGHRS and CDR2 YFSETQ. Trimming took 6 bases from V and 4 from J; bases not matched to a gene: 6. This CDR3 is built from 14 residues. Written as DNA, the CDR3 is TGCGCCAGCATTGCGGGGGGGCAAGCAGATACGCAGTATTTT. This encodes CASIAGGQADTQYF.

This chain joins TRBV5-4 and TRBJ2-3, with D uncertain. CDR1 is SGHNT, CDR2 YYREEE, per germline (reference sequence). The CDR3 is made up of 14 amino acids. Trimming shortened V by 3 bases and J by 4 bases, and 12 bases separated the two germline ends. This CDR3 reads CASSSRVRPDTQYF. CDR3 bases: TGTGCCAGCAGCTCCCGGGTACGTCCAGATACGCAGTATTTT.

The chain is built from TRBV5-1 and TRBJ1-5, with no clear D. Germline V gene data show CDR1 as SGHRS and CDR2 as YFSETQ. The length of the CDR3 is 14 residues. Trimming stripped 0 bases from V and 4 bases from J, with 8 bases between. The CDR3 region is CASSLAPGNQPQHF. In DNA, the CDR3 is TGCGCCAGCAGCTTGGCCCCGGGGAATCAGCCCCAGCATTTT.

V and J are TRBV5-6 and TRBJ2-7; no firm D call. The V end lost 4 bases, the J end lost 4 bases, and 12 bases lay between the germline ends. The germline gives CDR1 SGHDT, CDR2 YYEEEE. The CDR3 runs 13 residues. Here the CDR3 reads CASSLYDGYEQYV. The CDR3 DNA reads TGTGCCAGCAGCCTTTACGACGGGTACGAGCAGTACGTC.

This rearrangement joins TRBV5-1 to TRBJ2-7, with D unresolved. This CDR3 contains 13 residues. Between the trimmed V and J ends, which lost 0 bases and 2 bases, there was a span of 6 bases. Germline V CDR1 and CDR2: SGHRS, YFSETQ. The CDR3, as DNA: TGCGCCAGCAGCTTGGACACCACCTACGAGCAGTACTTC. Its translation is CASSLDTTYEQYF. The full variable domain, rest sourced from reference TRBV5-1 and TRBJ2-7, is KAGVTQTPRYLIKTRGQQVTLSCSPISGHRSVSWYQQTPGQGLQFLFEYFSETQRNKGNFPGRFSGRQFSNSRSEMNVSTLELGDSALYLCASSLDTTYEQYFGPGTRLTVT.

The chain links TRBV18 to TRBJ2-7; no clear D. Germline V gene sequence: CDR1 KGHSH, CDR2 LQKENI. CDR3 size: 13 residues. Trimming took off 4 bases at V and 5 bases at J, with 12 bases between the two ends. CDR3 in DNA: TGTGCCAGCTCACGATATGGACCTAACGAGCAGTACTTC. Translating it yields CASSRYGPNEQYF.

CDR3 nucleotides: TGTGCCAGCAGCTTAGGAGGGACGCTAAACACTGAAGCTTTCTTT. Translated, it gives CASSLGGTLNTEAFF. The chain carries TRBV7-9 and TRBJ1-1; maybe TRBD1 (5 bases). CDR1 SEHNR and CDR2 FQNEAQ come from the germline V gene (reference sequence). This CDR3 spans 15 amino acids. The ends were cut back, 1 base at V and 2 bases at J, with 11 bases in the middle.

The chain carries TRBV3-1 and TRBJ1-6, with D possibly matching TRBD1 (6 bases). Germline V gene data show CDR1 as LGHDT and CDR2 as YNNKEL (reference sequence). This CDR3 contains 15 residues. Trimming pared 1 base from V and 10 bases from J, leaving 14 bases between. The DNA for the CDR3 is TGTGCCAGCAGCCAAGTAACAGGGTCAGGATCACCCCTCCACTTT. This codes for CASSQVTGSGSPLHF.

The J gene is TRBJ2-1, the V gene TRBV20-1, with TRBD2 identical over 10 bases. The germline gives CDR1 DFQATT, CDR2 SNEGSKA (reference sequence). Trimming removed 7 bases from V and 6 bases from J; junction bases left unmatched: 6. The CDR3 loop spans 13 amino acids. The DNA of the CDR3 is TGCAGTGGGAGTAGCGGGGGGCCCAATGAGCAGTTCTTC. Protein sequence: CSGSSGGPNEQFF.

The chain recombines TRBV15 with TRBJ1-6; unclear D gene. V lost 2 bases to trimming and J lost 7 bases, with 9 bases between them. The CDR3 covers 14 residues. The V gene's germline CDR1 is LNHNV and CDR2 YYDKDF (reference sequence). The CDR3 coding sequence is TGTGCCACCAGCAGACCCCTAGGGAATTCACCCCTCCACTTT. Translation: CATSRPLGNSPLHF.

The chain recombines TRBV6-7 with TRBJ2-7, with D possibly TRBD1 on 5 matching bases. TRBV6-7 is an ORF for which the function is uncertain. This CDR3 comprises 11 residues. The V gene lost 11 bases and the J gene lost 5 bases, with 13 bases spanning the gap. As DNA, the CDR3 is TGTGCCGAAGTAGGGGTACACGAGCAGTACGTC. Amino acids: CAEVGVHEQYV.

The rearrangement links TRBV29-1 to TRBJ2-1; D may be TRBD2 (5 bases). There are 11 residues in the CDR3. V lost 4 bases and J 15 bases, leaving 16 bases between the germline ends. Germline V CDR1 and CDR2: SQVTM, ANQGSEA. CDR3 DNA: TGCAGCGTTGGACCGGAGGCAAGTCTGTTCTTC. This codes for CSVGPEASLFF.

V and J are TRBV9 and TRBJ1-5; TRBD1 agrees at 10 bases. CDR3 length: 16 residues. J gave up 6 bases and V 3 bases, and 9 bases lay outside the gene matches. The germline V gene encodes CDR1 SGDLS and CDR2 YYNGEE. CDR3 sequence reads: CASSAGFGTGVQPQHF. CDR3 coding DNA: TGTGCCAGCAGCGCCGGGTTTGGGACAGGGGTTCAGCCCCAGCATTTT.

The chain is built from TRBV29-1 and TRBJ2-1; TRBD1 agrees at 8 bases. This CDR3 region has 13 residues. The V gene's germline CDR1 is SQVTM and CDR2 ANQGSEA. J gave up 6 bases and V 8 bases, and 9 bases lay outside the gene matches. The DNA of the CDR3 is TGCAGCTTCACAGGGGGGAGCGGCAATGAGCAGTTCTTC. Its protein product is CSFTGGSGNEQFF.

For the CDR3, the DNA is TGTGCCAGCTTTCACCAGGGGCCCACAGATACGCAGTATTTT. It yields the protein CASFHQGPTDTQYF. The chain recombines TRBV18 with TRBJ2-3; D is perhaps TRBD1 (6 bases). The CDR3 covers 14 residues. Germline CDR1 is KGHSH and CDR2 is LQKENI. Trimming took 7 bases from V and 2 from J, leaving 13 bases between them.